The present TCR beta chain was sequenced within a study of OX40 agonist ivuxolimab in advanced cancers. Overall study: Recorded diagnoses for dose-escalation patients were hepatocellular carcinoma, melanoma, renal cell or head and neck cancer. Study findings and constraints: Compared with others, partial responders at 0.1-3.0 mg/kg displayed clonal expansion among the lowest. In the 0.1 to 3.0 mg/kg range, CD4+ and CD8+ blood T cells had expanded clonally by week 6. Expanded clones were, on average, more numerous among CD8+ T cells than CD4+.

As for this clone: The antigen is not known.

The length of the CDR3 is 13 residues. V was cut by 5 bases and J by 10 bases, with 15 bases left in between. CDR1 and CDR2 from the germline V gene are SGHAT and FQNNGV. TCRdb's table, derived via immunoSEQ multiplex PCR, lists solely in-frame clones and lacks some. This table has around 94,000 clones, approximately 85% appearing once. The source was CD4+ or CD8+ T cells sorted from blood, collected in a trial of the OX40 agonist ivuxolimab. The clonotype comes from an adult with an advanced solid tumor such as melanoma, head and neck, liver or kidney cancer. The chain is built from TRBV11-2 and TRBJ2-1; tentatively, D is TRBD2 (5 bases). CDR3 loop: CASSPQRGPEQFF. The CDR3 DNA follows: TGTGCCAGCAGCCCACAACGGGGTCCCGAGCAGTTCTTC.